Below, 12 T cell receptor beta chains from the same sample are listed, as sequenced in a study of blood T cell repertoires in COVID-19. Clones were sequenced by immunoSEQ multiplex PCR, and TCRdb holds only the in-frame ones, with some missing. The repertoire has approximately 100,000 clones, roughly 79% of them found once; the top ten carry 8% to 13%. Sequenced material: peripheral blood. The source of these receptors is a man aged 65-85 years with acute or convalescent COVID-19.

V usage is TRBV28 and J usage is TRBJ2-7, with TRBD1 matching 9 bases. Germline trimming cut 7 bases from V and 1 base from J; bases unmatched to any gene: 11. The CDR3 runs to 16 residues. Germline assignment: CDR1 MDHEN and CDR2 SYDVKM. CDR3 loop: CASTLREGTGSYEQYF. As DNA, the CDR3 is TGTGCCAGCACCCTAAGGGAGGGGACAGGGTCCTACGAGCAGTACTTC.

J is TRBJ2-3 and V is TRBV19, with 9 bases aligning to TRBD2. Germline loops: CDR1 LNHDA, CDR2 SQIVND (reference sequence). V shed 2 bases and J 1 base; nucleotides not matched to a gene: 1. The CDR3 loop spans 15 amino acids. Here the CDR3 reads CASSIRLAGTDTQYF. The CDR3 DNA is TGTGCCAGTAGTATAAGACTAGCGGGCACAGATACGCAGTATTTT.

V and J are TRBV5-8 and TRBJ1-4, with 7 bases that match TRBD1. Germline V gene data show CDR1 as SGHTS and CDR2 as YDEGEE. After removal of 5 bases from V and 3 bases from J, the junction contained 10 bases not matched to a gene. The CDR3 runs to 16 residues. This CDR3 reads CASRVDRARSNEKLFF. CDR3 DNA sequence: TGTGCCAGCAGGGTAGACAGGGCCCGTTCTAATGAAAAACTGTTTTTT.

V usage is TRBV4-3 and J usage is TRBJ2-1, with D unclear. Germline assignment: CDR1 LGHNA and CDR2 YSLEER. The CDR3 runs to 16 residues. Between the trimmed V and J ends, which lost 0 bases and 0 bases, there was a span of 9 bases. The CDR3 nucleotides are TGCGCCAGCAGCCAAGACCGCGCCGGCTCCTACAATGAGCAGTTCTTC. This codes for CASSQDRAGSYNEQFF.

This clone was seen a single time. V and J are TRBV7-9 and TRBJ1-4; weak D call: TRBD1 (6 bases). The CDR3 length is 14 residues. Trimming stripped 5 bases from V and 8 bases from J, with 15 bases between. The germline V gene has CDR1 SEHNR and CDR2 FQNEAQ (reference sequence). CDR3 nucleotide sequence: TGTGCCAGCAGCAGAGGGGGTTCGGGCGAAAAACTGTTTTTT. Residues: CASSRGGSGEKLFF.

The V gene is TRBV2, the J gene TRBJ2-1, with 9 nucleotides matching TRBD1. V shed 6 bases and J 6 bases; nucleotides not matched to a gene: 9. The CDR3 is made up of 15 amino acids. Germline V gene data show CDR1 as SNHLY and CDR2 as FYNNEI. As DNA, the CDR3 is TGTGCCAGCAGGAAGGGACAGGGAGAGGTCAATGAGCAGTTCTTC. It translates to CASRKGQGEVNEQFF. Full variable domain (missing parts from reference TRBV2 and TRBJ2-1): EPEVTQTPSHQVTQMGQEVILRCVPISNHLYFYWYRQILGQKVEFLVSFYNNEISEKSEIFDDQFSVERPDGSNFTLKIRSTKLEDSAMYFCASRKGQGEVNEQFFGPGTRLTVL.

V usage is TRBV18 and J usage is TRBJ2-7; 8 bases are a match to TRBD1. The CDR3 runs 14 residues. The germline gives CDR1 KGHSH, CDR2 LQKENI. Trimming at V came to 3 bases and at J to 3 bases, leaving 4 bases not matched to a gene. This CDR3 reads CASSPVGQGYEQYF. As DNA, the CDR3 is TGTGCCAGCTCACCGGTAGGACAGGGCTACGAGCAGTACTTC.

The J gene is TRBJ2-3, the V gene TRBV11-2, with 9 positions matching TRBD2. The CDR3 loop spans 18 amino acids. CDR1 and CDR2 (germline): SGHAT, FQNNGV. J was trimmed by 1 base and V by 2 bases; bases with no gene match: 10. The CDR3 DNA follows: TGTGCCAGCAGCTTACTATTAGCGGGGGCTAAAGGCACAGATACGCAGTATTTT. It encodes CASSLLLAGAKGTDTQYF.

The genes are TRBV28 and TRBJ1-5, with 7 bases fitting TRBD1. The germline V gene has CDR1 MDHEN and CDR2 SYDVKM. Trimming removed 6 bases from V and 9 bases from J; junction bases left unmatched: 14. There are 15 residues in the CDR3. In DNA form, the CDR3 reads TGTGCCAGCAGCCCCACAGGGGCGCAAGGTTTGCCCCAGCATTTT. This sequence encodes CASSPTGAQGLPQHF. Variable domain in full (rest from reference TRBV28 and TRBJ1-5): DVKVTQSSRYLVKRTGEKVFLECVQDMDHENMFWYRQDPGLGLRLIYFSYDVKMKEKGDIPEGYSVSREKKERFSLILESASTNQTSMYLCASSPTGAQGLPQHFGDGTRLSIL.

The chain is built from TRBV6-5 and TRBJ2-1, with 9 bases fitting TRBD1. The CDR3 is 14 amino acids. CDR1 MNHEY and CDR2 SVGAGI come from the germline V gene. The V segment lost 5 bases and the J segment 10 bases; nucleotides outside the gene matches: 9. The CDR3 spells CASSRDRVSGEQFF. In nucleotides, the CDR3 is TGTGCCAGCAGTCGGGACAGGGTATCGGGGGAGCAGTTCTTC.

This clone was seen a single time. The chain employs TRBV7-8 and TRBJ1-1, with D possibly being TRBD1 (6 bases). The germline V gene has CDR1 SGHVS and CDR2 FQNEAQ. V lost 7 bases to trimming and J lost 5 bases, with 14 bases between them. This CDR3 region has 13 residues. Here the CDR3 reads CASTSGGSTEAFF. DNA of the CDR3: TGTGCCAGCACTAGCGGGGGCAGTACTGAAGCTTTCTTT.

This chain connects TRBV30 to TRBJ2-1; TRBD2 matches at 11 bases. V dropped 2 bases and J dropped 14; count of bases not matched to a gene: 11. The CDR3 has 14 amino acids. In germline, CDR1 is GTSNPN, CDR2 SVGIG (reference sequence). In nucleotides, the CDR3 is TGTGCCTGGAGTTTGGGACTAGCGGACCGGGAGGAGTTCTTC. Its protein product is CAWSLGLADREEFF.